The 23 T cell receptor beta chains below come from one sample, sequenced in a study of T-cell reconstitution after alpha-beta-depleted transplantation in children. Preparation of the TCRbeta library used unique molecular identifiers. TCRdb re-derived calls from the PCR reads in MiXCR, one entry per CDR3 protein. The data contain 250,000 to 300,000 distinct CDR3 sequences, 7.5% to 9% of them singletons. Regarding the study as a whole: By one year post-transplant, T-cell counts and diversity largely arose from T cells that were newly produced.

Antigens of these TCRs are unknown. The sample in question was peripheral blood, obtained 360 days after TCRalphabeta/CD19-depleted stem cell transplant. Receptors originate from a female patient aged 2-10 years who had a stem cell transplant for Fanconi anemia, so the T cells may come from the graft donor.

This clonotype was observed many times. V gene TRBV15 combines with J gene TRBJ1-1; a weak D match, TRBD1 (6 bases). Germline assignment: CDR1 LNHNV and CDR2 YYDKDF (reference sequence). The CDR3 consists of 14 residues. Trimming pared 5 bases from V and 3 bases from J, leaving 13 bases between. CDR3 DNA: TGTGCCACCAGCTTACGACAGGCCGACACTGAAGCTTTCTTT. Translating gives CATSLRQADTEAFF. Looking up the rest from reference TRBV15 and TRBJ1-1 gives the full variable domain: DAMVIQNPRYQVTQFGKPVTLSCSQTLNHNVMYWYQQKSSQAPKLLFHYYDKDFNNEADTPDNFQSRRPNTSFCFLDIRSPGLGDTAMYLCATSLRQADTEAFFGQGTRLTVV.

This clonotype was seen only a few times. This chain's CDR3 is CASKQGGQVGELFF. Written as DNA, the CDR3 is TGTGCCAGCAAGCAAGGGGGGCAGGTCGGGGAGCTGTTTTTT. J is TRBJ2-2 and V is TRBV2; D might be TRBD1 or TRBD2, each matching 6 bases. V dropped 7 bases and J dropped 7 bases, with 16 bases sitting between them. Germline loops: CDR1 SNHLY, CDR2 FYNNEI. The CDR3 sequence is 14 residues long.

Only a few counts were recorded for this clonotype. This chain uses TRBV5-6 with TRBJ2-5, with D hard to call. V was shortened by 0 bases and J by 5 bases, with 11 bases between the two germline ends. Germline lookup yields CDR1 SGHDT and CDR2 YYEEEE. The CDR3 is 14 residues long. The chain's CDR3 is CASSLGLTLETQYF. The CDR3 bases are TGTGCCAGCAGCTTGGGACTCACCCTGGAGACCCAGTACTTC.

This chain links TRBV19 with TRBJ1-6; TRBD1 matches 7 bases. This CDR3 is built from 14 residues. CDR1 is LNHDA, CDR2 SQIVND, per germline (reference sequence). J gave up 4 bases and V 7 bases, and 4 bases lay outside the gene matches. The CDR3 reads CASTPGQYNSPLHF. In DNA form, the CDR3 reads TGTGCCAGTACTCCGGGACAGTATAATTCACCCCTCCACTTT.

This clonotype appeared a few times. The CDR3 DNA reads TGTGCCAGCAGCGGGTATAGCGGGGGAACGGCAGATACGCAGTATTTT. It specifies CASSGYSGGTADTQYF. The V gene is TRBV9, the J gene TRBJ2-3; 9 nucleotides match TRBD2. This CDR3 has 16 amino acids. V was pared by 3 bases and J by 4 bases, with 9 bases of the junction left unmatched. Germline V gene data show CDR1 as SGDLS and CDR2 as YYNGEE.

CDR3 loop: CASSGTGALRGGEQFF. In nucleotides, the CDR3 is TGTGCCAGTAGCGGGACAGGGGCCCTCCGTGGAGGTGAGCAGTTCTTC. The chain recombines TRBV19 with TRBJ2-1; 10 bases align to TRBD1. V gave up 6 bases and J gave up 9 bases; unmatched junction bases: 14. This CDR3 spans 16 amino acids. In germline, CDR1 is LNHDA, CDR2 SQIVND (reference sequence).

This clonotype was seen ten or more times. This chain joins TRBV20-1 and TRBJ1-5; D is unresolved. Germline-derived CDR1 and CDR2 are DFQATT and SNEGSKA (reference sequence). The CDR3 is 12 residues long. Trimming took off 2 bases at V and 3 bases at J, with 5 bases between the two ends. The CDR3 loop is CSARQANQPQHF. The CDR3 DNA is TGCAGTGCTAGACAGGCCAATCAGCCCCAGCATTTT.

This clonotype was observed at least ten times. Written as DNA, the CDR3 is TGCGCCAGCAGCTTGGAACGTCATACGCAGTATTTT. This translates into CASSLERHTQYF. This chain joins TRBV5-1 and TRBJ2-3, with D hard to call. The ends were cut back, 0 bases at V and 7 bases at J, with 6 bases in the middle. The CDR3 totals 12 residues. Germline loops: CDR1 SGHRS, CDR2 YFSETQ.

This clonotype was seen ten or more times. The gene calls are TRBV4-3 and TRBJ2-7; weak D call: TRBD1 (5 bases). The CDR3 loop spans 18 amino acids. V was trimmed by 5 bases and J by 0 bases, leaving 23 bases between them. CDR1 and CDR2 from the germline V gene are LGHNA and YSLEER. The DNA for the CDR3 is TGCGCCAGCAGCAGGTTTCTTCCGACACAGGAGCACTCCTACGAGCAGTACTTC. Its protein is CASSRFLPTQEHSYEQYF.

This sequence joins TRBV10-2 and TRBJ2-1, with D possibly being TRBD2 (7 bases). This CDR3 region has 14 residues. Trimming removed 6 bases from V and 8 bases from J, with 17 bases in between. Germline CDR1 and CDR2: WSHSY and SAAADI. CDR3: CASRGAGVVDEQFF. The CDR3 region has the DNA TGCGCCAGCAGGGGGGCGGGGGTAGTCGATGAGCAGTTCTTC.

At least ten counts were recorded for this clonotype. The chain carries TRBV20-1 and TRBJ2-7, with 7 bases aligning to TRBD2. The V gene end was trimmed by 2 bases and the J gene end by 6 bases; junction bases not matched to a gene: 10. The V gene's germline CDR1 is DFQATT and CDR2 SNEGSKA (reference sequence). This CDR3 is built from 14 residues. The CDR3 loop is CSARKRGTPSEQYF. The DNA of the CDR3 is TGCAGTGCTAGAAAGCGGGGAACCCCCTCCGAGCAGTACTTC.

This clonotype was seen ten or more times. In DNA form, the CDR3 reads TGTGCCAGCACCACGGACAGCGGTAATGAAAAACTGTTTTTT. This sequence encodes CASTTDSGNEKLFF. The genes are TRBV12-3 or TRBV12-4 and TRBJ1-4, with D perhaps TRBD1 (6 bases). The CDR3 runs 14 residues. V lost 7 bases and J 4 bases, leaving 13 bases between the germline ends.

At least ten counts were recorded for this clonotype. The rearrangement uses TRBV7-2 and TRBJ2-1; 8 positions match TRBD2. The CDR3 spans 16 residues. V shed 2 bases, J shed 4 bases, and the junction held 7 bases outside the gene matches. From germline, CDR1 is SGHTA and CDR2 FQGNSA. In DNA form, the CDR3 reads TGTGCCAGCAGCTTATTTCGGGCGGGGGGTTACAATGAGCAGTTCTTC. Protein: CASSLFRAGGYNEQFF.

This clonotype was recorded many times. J is TRBJ2-7 and V is TRBV5-1; TRBD1 matches 8 bases. V was pared by 3 bases and J by 0 bases, with 5 bases of the junction left unmatched. Germline CDR1 reads SGHRS; CDR2 reads YFSETQ. CDR3 length: 15 residues. Written as DNA, the CDR3 is TGCGCCAGCAGCTCTCAGGGGGCGAGCTCCTACGAGCAGTACTTC. Translated: CASSSQGASSYEQYF.

This clonotype was counted only a few times. The chain combines TRBV6-1 with TRBJ2-7; D ambiguous. Germline CDR1 MNHNS, CDR2 SASEGT. CDR3 length equals 15 residues. With 2 bases removed from V and 4 bases from J, the gap between germline ends came to 15 bases. The CDR3, as DNA: TGTGCCAGCAGTGAATCTCCCGGGCAAAGGTACGAGCAGTACTTC. Translated: CASSESPGQRYEQYF.

V and J are TRBV18 and TRBJ2-7; D is unclear. V was shortened by 6 bases and J by 3 bases, with 9 bases between the two germline ends. The CDR3 runs to 12 residues. The germline V gene encodes CDR1 KGHSH and CDR2 LQKENI. CDR3 amino acids: CASSLGNYEQYV. CDR3 bases: TGTGCCAGCTCCCTTGGAAACTACGAGCAGTACGTC.

There are many counts of this clonotype. V gene TRBV10-2 combines with J gene TRBJ1-2; a weak D match, TRBD1 (5 bases). The CDR3 loop spans 14 amino acids. Trimming cost V 0 bases and J 5 bases, with 10 bases left between them. Germline-derived CDR1 and CDR2 are WSHSY and SAAADI. DNA of the CDR3: TGCGCCAGCAGTGAGTCTGGGACGGCGTATGGCTACACCTTC. It yields the protein CASSESGTAYGYTF.

CDR3 nucleotide sequence: TGCAGTGCCGCCAGTACAGGGGTTCGCACAGATACGCAGTATTTT. Its translation is CSAASTGVRTDTQYF. V usage is TRBV20-1 and J usage is TRBJ2-3; 7 bases map to TRBD1. Per germline, CDR1 DFQATT and CDR2 SNEGSKA (reference sequence). J lost 1 base, V lost 6 bases, and 10 bases had no gene match. CDR3 length: 15 residues.

This clonotype was seen many times. The chain uses TRBV20-1 and TRBJ2-7; D remains unclear. V shed 4 bases and J shed 1 base, with 11 bases lying between them. The CDR3 spans 13 residues. Germline CDR1 DFQATT, CDR2 SNEGSKA (reference sequence). The CDR3 sequence: CSATGRVSYEQYV. In DNA, the CDR3 is TGCAGTGCTACCGGACGGGTTTCCTACGAGCAGTACGTC.

This clonotype was seen ten or more times. The chain employs TRBV29-1 and TRBJ2-7, with TRBD1 identical over 9 bases. This CDR3 region has 13 residues. From germline, CDR1 is SQVTM and CDR2 ANQGSEA. The V and J ends lost 5 bases and 5 bases, in that order; junction bases with no gene match: 7. CDR3 in DNA: TGCAGCGTTTCCGGGACAGGGTTACACGAGCAGTACTTC. Amino acid sequence: CSVSGTGLHEQYF.

This clonotype was found many times. This chain connects TRBV2 to TRBJ2-7, with D possibly matching TRBD1 (5 bases). This CDR3 spans 14 amino acids. Germline loops: CDR1 SNHLY, CDR2 FYNNEI. Trimming took off 2 bases at V and 6 bases at J, with 14 bases between the two ends. Written as DNA, the CDR3 is TGTGCCAGCAGTGAATTGAACAGGTCGGGCGAGCAGTACTTC. It is translated as CASSELNRSGEQYF.

In this sample, this clonotype turned up many times. The V gene is TRBV20-1, the J gene TRBJ2-6; TRBD1 is a possible D gene (6 bases). The CDR3 spans 18 residues. Germline V CDR1 and CDR2: DFQATT, SNEGSKA (reference sequence). V lost 3 bases and J 0 bases, leaving 18 bases between the germline ends. The CDR3 region is CSASITGSLSSGANVLTF. Here the CDR3 DNA reads TGCAGTGCTAGTATAACAGGGTCCCTTAGCTCTGGGGCCAACGTCCTGACTTTC.

Many counts were recorded for this clonotype. This chain joins TRBV6-1 and TRBJ2-7; D ambiguous. The CDR3 is made up of 15 amino acids. Germline V gene lookup returns CDR1 MNHNS and CDR2 SASEGT. The V gene lost 1 base and the J gene lost 3 bases, with 13 bases spanning the gap. The CDR3 sequence is CASSEVLDWIYEQYF. Written as DNA, the CDR3 is TGTGCCAGCAGTGAAGTCCTCGACTGGATCTACGAGCAGTACTTC.